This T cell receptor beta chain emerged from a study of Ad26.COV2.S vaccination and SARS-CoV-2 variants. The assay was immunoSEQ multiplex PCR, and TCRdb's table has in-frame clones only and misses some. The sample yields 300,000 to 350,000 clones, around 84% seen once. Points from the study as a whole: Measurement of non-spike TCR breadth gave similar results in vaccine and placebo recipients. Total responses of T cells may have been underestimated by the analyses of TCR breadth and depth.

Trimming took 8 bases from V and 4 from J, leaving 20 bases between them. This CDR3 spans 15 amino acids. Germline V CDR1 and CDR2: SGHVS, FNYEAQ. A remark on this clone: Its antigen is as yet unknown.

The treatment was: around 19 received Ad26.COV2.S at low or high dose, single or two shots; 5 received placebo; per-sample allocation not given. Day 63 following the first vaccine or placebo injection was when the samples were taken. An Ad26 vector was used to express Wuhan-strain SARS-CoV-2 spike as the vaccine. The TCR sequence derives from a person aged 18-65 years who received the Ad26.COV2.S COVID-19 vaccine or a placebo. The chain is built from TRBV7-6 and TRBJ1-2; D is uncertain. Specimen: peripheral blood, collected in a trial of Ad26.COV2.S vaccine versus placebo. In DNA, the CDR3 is TGTGCCAGCCCCCGGACTACCCGGGAGGGCTATGGCTACACCTTC. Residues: CASPRTTREGYGYTF.